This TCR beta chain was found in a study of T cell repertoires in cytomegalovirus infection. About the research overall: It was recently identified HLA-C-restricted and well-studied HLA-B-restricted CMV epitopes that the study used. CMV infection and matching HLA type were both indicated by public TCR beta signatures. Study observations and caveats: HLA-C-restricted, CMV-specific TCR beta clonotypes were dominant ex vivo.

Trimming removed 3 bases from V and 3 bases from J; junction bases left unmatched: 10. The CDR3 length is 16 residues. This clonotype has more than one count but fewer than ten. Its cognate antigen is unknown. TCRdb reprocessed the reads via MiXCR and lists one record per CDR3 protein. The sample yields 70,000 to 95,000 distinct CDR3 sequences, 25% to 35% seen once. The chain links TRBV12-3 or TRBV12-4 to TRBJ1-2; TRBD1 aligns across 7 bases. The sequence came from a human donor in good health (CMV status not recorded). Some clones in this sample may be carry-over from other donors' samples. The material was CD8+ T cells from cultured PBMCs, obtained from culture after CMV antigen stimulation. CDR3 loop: CASSFPRAGGDYGYTF. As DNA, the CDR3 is TGTGCCAGCAGTTTCCCCCGGGCAGGGGGGGACTATGGCTACACCTTC.